This T cell receptor (beta chain) was sequenced during a study of blood T cell repertoires in COVID-19. Study overall: The United States, Italy and Spain supplied acute and convalescent COVID-19 samples. The analysed material was cDNA or gDNA that came from T cells, B-cell-depleted T cells, or PBMCs.

Trimming stripped 0 bases from V and 7 bases from J, with 13 bases between. This CDR3 region has 14 residues. Germline-derived CDR1 and CDR2 are SGHRS and YFSETQ. Clones were sequenced by immunoSEQ multiplex PCR, and TCRdb holds only the in-frame ones, with some missing. The repertoire consists of about 49,000 clones, with about 87% occurring once and the leading ten covering 2.1%. J is TRBJ2-5 and V is TRBV5-1, with D possibly being TRBD2 (6 bases). Material: peripheral blood. The TCR sequence derives from an elderly woman with COVID-19, enrolled during active disease. CDR3 bases: TGCGCCAGCAGCTTGGCCGCGGGGCTGGGGACCCAGTACTTC. Translation: CASSLAAGLGTQYF.